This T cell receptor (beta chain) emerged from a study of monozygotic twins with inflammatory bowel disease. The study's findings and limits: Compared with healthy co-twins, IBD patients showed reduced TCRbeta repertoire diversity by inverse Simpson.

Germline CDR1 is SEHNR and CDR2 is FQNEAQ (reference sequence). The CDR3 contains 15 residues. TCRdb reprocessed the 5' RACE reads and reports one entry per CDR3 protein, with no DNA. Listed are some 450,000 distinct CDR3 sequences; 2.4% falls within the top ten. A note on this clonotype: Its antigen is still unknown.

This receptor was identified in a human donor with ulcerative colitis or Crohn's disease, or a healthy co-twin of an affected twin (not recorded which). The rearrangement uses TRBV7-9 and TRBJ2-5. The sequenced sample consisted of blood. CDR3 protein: CASSLVRAEQETQYF.